Below are 31 T cell receptor beta chains sequenced from a single sample in a study of blood T cell repertoires in COVID-19. Some clones are missing from TCRdb's copy, which holds only in-frame ones; the method was immunoSEQ multiplex PCR. Found here are some 340,000 clones, about four fifths of them singletons; the top ten hold 2.5% to 3.5%. Input material: peripheral blood. These TCRs come from a man younger than 45 with active or convalescent COVID-19.

In DNA, the CDR3 is TGTGCCAGCACCACCCGCCCTGGGGCAGGGGGTGACGAGCAGTACTTC. Protein sequence: CASTTRPGAGGDEQYF. This chain links TRBV6-6 with TRBJ2-7, with 7 bases that match TRBD1. CDR3 length: 16 residues. Germline CDR1 is MNHNY and CDR2 is SVGAGI (reference sequence). Trimming took 7 bases from V and 5 from J; bases not matched to a gene: 17.

The chain is built from TRBV24-1 and TRBJ2-1; no firm D call. This CDR3 is 15 amino acids long. Germline assignment: CDR1 KGHDR and CDR2 SFDVKD. Deletions cut 4 bases from V and 0 bases from J, with 9 bases between. CDR3 in DNA: TGTGCCACCAGTGACCCGAGGAGCTCCTACAATGAGCAGTTCTTC. It specifies CATSDPRSSYNEQFF.

The chain uses TRBV10-1 and TRBJ1-5, with D possibly being TRBD1 (6 bases). Germline-derived CDR1 and CDR2 are WNHNN and SYGVQD (reference sequence). V dropped 7 bases and J dropped 2 bases, with 21 bases sitting between them. This CDR3 is built from 17 residues. Here the CDR3 DNA reads TGCGCCAGCAACAAACCAACCAGGGACAAGGGCAATCAGCCCCAGCATTTT. It specifies CASNKPTRDKGNQPQHF.

The chain employs TRBV10-3 and TRBJ1-2, with 10 positions matching TRBD1. CDR3 size: 14 residues. Germline-derived CDR1 and CDR2 are ENHRY and SYGVKD. V lost 2 bases to trimming and J lost 8 bases; unmatched junction nucleotides: 5. The CDR3 coding sequence is TGTGCCATCAGTGAGGACAGGGGGCCTGTCGGCTACACCTTC. Translated, it gives CAISEDRGPVGYTF.

The gene calls are TRBV30 and TRBJ2-3; TRBD2 aligns across 10 bases. With V trimmed by 0 bases and J by 4 bases, 10 bases remained unmatched. There are 17 residues in the CDR3. Looked up from germline, CDR1 is GTSNPN and CDR2 is SVGIG (reference sequence). The CDR3 nucleotides read TGTGCCTGGAGTGTACGATACCAGCGGGGGGGCCCAGATACGCAGTATTTT. Translated: CAWSVRYQRGGPDTQYF.

This chain uses TRBV28 with TRBJ2-1, with 10 positions matching TRBD2. Losses at the gene ends were 7 bases for V and 3 bases for J; bases not matched to a gene: 6. CDR3 length: 15 amino acids. The V gene's germline CDR1 is MDHEN and CDR2 SYDVKM. The CDR3 nucleotides are TGTGCCAGCACCTCTAGCGGGAGTTTCTACAATGAGCAGTTCTTC. Protein sequence: CASTSSGSFYNEQFF. Supplemented by reference TRBV28 and TRBJ2-1, the full variable domain reads DVKVTQSSRYLVKRTGEKVFLECVQDMDHENMFWYRQDPGLGLRLIYFSYDVKMKEKGDIPEGYSVSREKKERFSLILESASTNQTSMYLCASTSSGSFYNEQFFGPGTRLTVL.

V is TRBV7-3 and J is TRBJ2-1; 9 nucleotides agree with TRBD1. CDR1 and CDR2 (germline): SGHTA, FQGTGA. Trimming cost V 5 bases and J 3 bases; bases outside gene matches: 5. The CDR3 extends over 15 amino acids. Here the CDR3 DNA reads TGTGCCAGCAGCCGTGGACAGGGGATCTACAATGAGCAGTTCTTC. Its protein is CASSRGQGIYNEQFF.

V and J are TRBV30 and TRBJ2-3; 11 bases align to TRBD2. V shed 2 bases and J 3 bases; nucleotides not matched to a gene: 4. The germline V gene has CDR1 GTSNPN and CDR2 SVGIG (reference sequence). This CDR3 is 15 amino acids long. Here the CDR3 DNA reads TGTGCCTGGAGTATGACTAGCGGGATAACAGATACGCAGTATTTT. This encodes CAWSMTSGITDTQYF.

This clone was seen a single time. V usage is TRBV28 and J usage is TRBJ2-3, with TRBD2 matching 10 bases. The CDR3 runs 17 residues. V dropped 5 bases and J dropped 6; count of bases not matched to a gene: 14. Looked up from germline, CDR1 is MDHEN and CDR2 is SYDVKM. This CDR3 reads CASSAPTTSGIFDTQYF. The CDR3 DNA is TGTGCCAGCAGTGCGCCTACTACTAGCGGGATTTTCGATACGCAGTATTTT.

The rearrangement links TRBV28 to TRBJ2-2, with D maybe TRBD2 (5 bases). Germline assignment: CDR1 MDHEN and CDR2 SYDVKM. V gave up 7 bases and J gave up 4 bases, with 16 bases separating them. The CDR3 is 15 amino acids. The CDR3 here is CASTIGGGGTGELFF. The CDR3 DNA follows: TGTGCCAGCACCATAGGAGGAGGAGGCACCGGGGAGCTGTTTTTT.

V is TRBV28 and J is TRBJ1-1, with 7 bases matching TRBD1. Germline CDR1 MDHEN, CDR2 SYDVKM. The V segment lost 7 bases and the J segment 9 bases; nucleotides outside the gene matches: 8. CDR3 length equals 12 residues. CDR3 loop: CASTERQGKAFF. As DNA, the CDR3 is TGTGCCAGCACCGAAAGACAGGGTAAAGCTTTCTTT.

This chain joins TRBV24-1 and TRBJ1-6, with 8 bases that match TRBD1. CDR3 length: 19 residues. Germline-derived CDR1 and CDR2 are KGHDR and SFDVKD. V gave up 1 base and J gave up 1 base; unmatched junction bases: 8. CDR3 sequence reads: CATSDLGQGAWSYNSPLHF. The CDR3 region has the DNA TGTGCCACCAGTGATTTAGGGCAGGGGGCGTGGTCCTATAATTCACCCCTCCACTTT.

The V gene is TRBV28, the J gene TRBJ2-7; no definite D call. The ends were cut back, 8 bases at V and 8 bases at J, with 16 bases in the middle. Germline CDR1 and CDR2: MDHEN and SYDVKM. The CDR3 has 12 residues. CDR3 loop: CASGYSGLQQYF. DNA for the CDR3: TGTGCCAGCGGCTATAGTGGGCTACAGCAGTACTTC.

This chain links TRBV5-4 with TRBJ2-1; 9 nucleotides line up with TRBD2. This CDR3 comprises 14 residues. The germline V gene has CDR1 SGHNT and CDR2 YYREEE (reference sequence). The ends lost 3 bases at V and 6 bases at J; junction bases unmatched: 4. CDR3 loop: CASSYGTSINEQFF. In DNA, the CDR3 is TGTGCCAGCAGCTACGGGACTAGCATCAATGAGCAGTTCTTC. Looking up the rest from reference TRBV5-4 and TRBJ2-1 gives the full variable domain: ETGVTQSPTHLIKTRGQQVTLRCSSQSGHNTVSWYQQALGQGPQFIFQYYREEENGRGNFPPRFSGLQFPNYSSELNVNALELDDSALYLCASSYGTSINEQFFGPGTRLTVL.

The chain has TRBV5-1 and TRBJ2-3; D unresolved. V was cut by 0 bases and J by 4 bases, with 12 bases left in between. The CDR3 contains 15 residues. CDR1 and CDR2 from the germline V gene are SGHRS and YFSETQ. CDR3 protein: CASSLAPRVADTQYF. Written as DNA, the CDR3 is TGCGCCAGCAGCTTGGCCCCCCGAGTGGCAGATACGCAGTATTTT.

The rearrangement joins TRBV10-3 to TRBJ2-1; D is perhaps TRBD1 (6 bases). CDR1 and CDR2 from the germline V gene are ENHRY and SYGVKD. Between the trimmed V and J ends, which lost 11 bases and 4 bases, there was a span of 18 bases. This CDR3 contains 14 residues. The CDR3 protein is CASTGWDNYNEQFF. The CDR3 DNA is TGTGCCTCAACGGGGTGGGACAATTACAATGAGCAGTTCTTC.

A single count supports this clone. The chain is built from TRBV6-4 and TRBJ2-1, with TRBD2 matching over 8 bases. The germline CDR1 and CDR2 sequences are MRHNA and SNTAGT. The trim removed 0 bases at V and 0 bases at J, leaving 7 bases unmatched. The CDR3 runs 18 residues. CDR3 bases: TGTGCCAGCAGTGACTCGAGGCGGGAGGCTTCCTCCTACAATGAGCAGTTCTTC. It yields the protein CASSDSRREASSYNEQFF.

The chain carries TRBV6-5 and TRBJ2-7; TRBD1 matches 12 bases. Losses at the gene ends were 6 bases for V and 4 bases for J; bases not matched to a gene: 4. Germline V gene data show CDR1 as MNHEY and CDR2 as SVGAGI. The CDR3 consists of 14 residues. The CDR3 DNA sequence: TGTGCCAGCAGGAGGGACAGGGGGCTTTACGAGCAGTACTTC. Translating gives CASRRDRGLYEQYF.

As to this clone: This sample includes further DNA sequences coding for the same CDR3. The CDR3 nucleotides read TGTGCCAGCAGCGTAGGTCAGGGAAGGACTGAAGCTTTCTTT. This gives the protein CASSVGQGRTEAFF. The chain has TRBV9 and TRBJ1-1, with D tentatively TRBD1 (5 bases). Trimming removed 0 bases from V and 5 bases from J, with 11 bases in between. This CDR3 contains 14 residues. Germline V CDR1 and CDR2: SGDLS, YYNGEE.

V is TRBV30 and J is TRBJ1-5, with a weak D call TRBD1 (6 bases). V was clipped by 2 bases and J by 0 bases, with 20 bases between them. CDR3 size: 18 residues. Germline V gives CDR1 GTSNPN, CDR2 SVGIG (reference sequence). DNA for the CDR3: TGTGCCTGGAGTCGAACCCCTTCAGGGGTCTATAGCAATCAGCCCCAGCATTTT. As protein: CAWSRTPSGVYSNQPQHF.

This clone was detected once. V is TRBV4-1 and J is TRBJ1-2; D is possibly TRBD1 (5 bases). The germline V and J ends were trimmed by 0 bases and 8 bases, with 22 bases remaining between them. The germline V gene has CDR1 MGHRA and CDR2 YSYEKL. The CDR3 is made up of 17 amino acids. CDR3 DNA sequence: TGCGCCAGCAGCCAAGATATGAGCGGGGGAGGATATTTAGGCTACACCTTC. It encodes CASSQDMSGGGYLGYTF.

The rearrangement joins TRBV7-3 to TRBJ1-2; 8 positions agree with TRBD1. V lost 5 bases, J lost 3 bases, and 8 bases stayed unmatched. The germline V gene has CDR1 SGHTA and CDR2 FQGTGA. This CDR3 has 15 amino acids. The CDR3 nucleotides are TGTGCCAGCAGCCTAGGACAGGGAACGGACTATGGCTACACCTTC. Its protein is CASSLGQGTDYGYTF.

The rearrangement joins TRBV12-3 or TRBV12-4 to TRBJ2-2; D gene uncertain. The CDR3 totals 13 residues. V lost 11 bases and J 5 bases, leaving 15 bases between the germline ends. The CDR3 nucleotides are TGTGCCTTGCCGGGTCCTCCTACCGGGGAGCTGTTTTTT. Its translation is CALPGPPTGELFF.

The V call is TRBV5-1, the J call TRBJ2-7; 8 bases match TRBD1. CDR3 length: 13 amino acids. J was trimmed by 2 bases and V by 5 bases; bases with no gene match: 3. Germline CDR1 and CDR2: SGHRS and YFSETQ. The CDR3 nucleotides are TGCGCCAGCAGAACAGGGGGAGCCTACGAGCAGTACTTC. Its protein product is CASRTGGAYEQYF.

This clone has more than one count but fewer than ten. V gene TRBV6-5 combines with J gene TRBJ1-5; D may be TRBD1 (5 bases). Germline V gene lookup returns CDR1 MNHEY and CDR2 SVGAGI. This CDR3 comprises 13 residues. The V and J ends lost 7 bases and 7 bases respectively, with 14 bases between them. CDR3 DNA sequence: TGTGCCAGCACGCCAGGGAAAGACCAGCCCCAGCATTTT. Protein product: CASTPGKDQPQHF.

The rearrangement links TRBV19 to TRBJ2-5; tentative D call: TRBD2 (6 bases). From germline, CDR1 is LNHDA and CDR2 SQIVND (reference sequence). This CDR3 spans 17 amino acids. V was clipped by 10 bases and J by 5 bases, with 29 bases between them. The CDR3 loop reads CATAHGGMGPASETQYF. Here the CDR3 DNA reads TGTGCCACCGCCCACGGCGGGATGGGACCCGCTTCGGAGACCCAGTACTTC.

The chain couples TRBV30 to TRBJ1-1, with unresolved D. The germline V gene encodes CDR1 GTSNPN and CDR2 SVGIG (reference sequence). V lost 5 bases, J lost 1 base, and 11 bases lay in between. The CDR3 is 13 residues long. The CDR3 reads CAWVGLENTEAFF. The CDR3 bases are TGTGCCTGGGTCGGACTCGAGAACACTGAAGCTTTCTTT.

The chain carries TRBV9 and TRBJ1-4, with 7 bases matching TRBD1. The CDR3 contains 14 residues. The germline V gene has CDR1 SGDLS and CDR2 YYNGEE. Unmatched junction bases numbered 4, after V lost 0 bases and J lost 8 bases. The CDR3 reads CASSVGQGREKLFF. In DNA form, the CDR3 reads TGTGCCAGCAGCGTAGGACAGGGAAGAGAAAAACTGTTTTTT.

This clone has a handful of counts. The CDR3, as DNA: TGTGCCAGCAGTTCGGGACAGTATGAAAAACTGTTTTTT. As protein: CASSSGQYEKLFF. This chain uses TRBV6-5 with TRBJ1-4; 7 nucleotides agree with TRBD1. Germline CDR1 reads MNHEY; CDR2 reads SVGAGI. This CDR3 is 13 amino acids long. With 4 bases clipped from V and 6 bases from J, the junction kept 2 bases outside the gene matches.

This rearrangement joins TRBV6-5 to TRBJ2-7, with no clear D. The germline V and J ends were trimmed by 0 bases and 7 bases, with 13 bases remaining between them. The CDR3 is 14 residues long. CDR1 MNHEY and CDR2 SVGAGI come from the germline V gene. The CDR3 sequence is CASSYSSLGVEQYF. The CDR3 region has the DNA TGTGCCAGCAGTTACTCCTCCTTGGGCGTTGAGCAGTACTTC.

This clone turned up a few times. The rearrangement links TRBV9 to TRBJ2-3, with D tentatively TRBD2 (5 bases). Trimming stripped 3 bases from V and 2 bases from J, with 10 bases between. This CDR3 contains 14 residues. CDR1 is SGDLS and CDR2 is YYNGEE in the germline V gene. The CDR3 region is CASSGWRITDTQYF. The CDR3 DNA follows: TGTGCCAGCAGCGGGTGGAGGATCACAGATACGCAGTATTTT.